This TCR beta chain appears in the sequencing data of a study of regulatory T cells in long-lasting Graves disease. Study information: Treatment with antithyroid drugs for over 5 years, together with positive TSH receptor antibodies, meant persistent Graves' disease.

Germline loops: CDR1 MDHEN, CDR2 SYDVKM. This CDR3 is 13 amino acids long. V lost 7 bases, J lost 3 bases, and 12 bases lay in between. This clonotype was seen repeatedly, ten times or more. What it recognizes is unknown. Sequencing libraries for TCR beta were prepared with iRepertoire HTBI primers and Arm-PCR of CDR3 regions. MiXCR, run by TCRdb on the multiplex PCR reads, gives a single entry per CDR3 protein. The sample yields a few hundred thousand distinct CDR3 sequences, approximately 23% seen once. The study, taken as a whole, reports: Rather than thyroid tissue, only peripheral blood underwent study. Few sampled subjects may have lowered accuracy.

The time point denotes: persistent/refractory GD, antithyroid drugs over 5 years with positive TRAb. Scientists built the TCR library using RNA that was extracted from PBMCs. This sequence originates from a woman aged 40 to 50 with Graves disease. The chain recombines TRBV28 with TRBJ2-5; no clear D. The sequencing here drew on peripheral blood mononuclear cells (PBMCs), taken when the disease was refractory, from a patient treated with antithyroid drugs. In DNA form, the CDR3 reads TGTGCCAGCACTCCCTCGAACGAAGAGACCCAGTACTTC. As protein: CASTPSNEETQYF.